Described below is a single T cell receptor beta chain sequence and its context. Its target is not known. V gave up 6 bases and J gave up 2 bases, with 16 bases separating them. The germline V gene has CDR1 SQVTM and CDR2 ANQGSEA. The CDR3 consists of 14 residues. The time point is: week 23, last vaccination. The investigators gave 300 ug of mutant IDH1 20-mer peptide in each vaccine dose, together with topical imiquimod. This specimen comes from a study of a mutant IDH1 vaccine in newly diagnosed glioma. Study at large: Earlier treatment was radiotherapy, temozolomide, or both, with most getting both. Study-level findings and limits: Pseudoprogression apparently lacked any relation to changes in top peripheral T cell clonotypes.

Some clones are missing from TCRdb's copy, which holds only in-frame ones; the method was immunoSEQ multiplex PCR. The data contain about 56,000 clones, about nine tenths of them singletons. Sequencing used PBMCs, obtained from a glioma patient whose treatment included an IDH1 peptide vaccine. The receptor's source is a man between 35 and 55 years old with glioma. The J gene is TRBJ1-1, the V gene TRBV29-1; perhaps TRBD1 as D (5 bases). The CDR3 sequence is CSVHSGLGNTEAFF. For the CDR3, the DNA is TGCAGCGTGCATTCGGGGCTTGGTAACACTGAAGCTTTCTTT.